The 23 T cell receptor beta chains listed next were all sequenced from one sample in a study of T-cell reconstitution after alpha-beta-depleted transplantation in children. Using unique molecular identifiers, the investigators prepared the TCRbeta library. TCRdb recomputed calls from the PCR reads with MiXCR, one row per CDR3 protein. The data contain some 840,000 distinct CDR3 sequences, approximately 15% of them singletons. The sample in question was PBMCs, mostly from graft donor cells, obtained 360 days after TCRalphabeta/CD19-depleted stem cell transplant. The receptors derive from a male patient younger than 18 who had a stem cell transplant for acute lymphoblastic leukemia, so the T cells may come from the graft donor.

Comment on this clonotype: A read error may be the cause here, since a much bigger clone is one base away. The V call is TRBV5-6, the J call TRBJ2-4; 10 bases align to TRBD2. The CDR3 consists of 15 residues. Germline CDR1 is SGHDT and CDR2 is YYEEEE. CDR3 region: CASRDMGSGRVIQHF. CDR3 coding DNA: TGTGCCAGCAGGGACATGGGGAGCGGGAGGGTGATTCAGCACTTC.

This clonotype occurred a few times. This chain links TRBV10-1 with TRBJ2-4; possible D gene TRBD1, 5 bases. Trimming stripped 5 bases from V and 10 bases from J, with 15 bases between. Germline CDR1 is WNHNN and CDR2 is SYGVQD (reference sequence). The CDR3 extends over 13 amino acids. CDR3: CASSYQGSGIQYF. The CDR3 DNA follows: TGCGCCAGCAGTTATCAGGGATCTGGGATTCAGTACTTC.

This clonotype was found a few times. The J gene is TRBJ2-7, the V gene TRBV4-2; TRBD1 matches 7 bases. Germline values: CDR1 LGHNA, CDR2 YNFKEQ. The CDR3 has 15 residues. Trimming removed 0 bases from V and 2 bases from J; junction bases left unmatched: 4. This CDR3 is CASSQDRQGPYEQYF. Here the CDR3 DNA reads TGTGCCAGCAGCCAAGATAGACAGGGACCCTACGAGCAGTACTTC.

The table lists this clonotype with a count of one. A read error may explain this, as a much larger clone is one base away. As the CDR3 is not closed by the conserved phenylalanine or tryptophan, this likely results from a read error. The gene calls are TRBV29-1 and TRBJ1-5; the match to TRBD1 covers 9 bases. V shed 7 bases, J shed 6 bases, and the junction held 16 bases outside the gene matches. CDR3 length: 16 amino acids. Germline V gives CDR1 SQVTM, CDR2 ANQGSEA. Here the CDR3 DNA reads TGCAGCGCCTTGGACAGGGGCCTTGATGGCTTTCAGCCCCAGCATTCT. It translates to CSALDRGLDGFQPQHS.

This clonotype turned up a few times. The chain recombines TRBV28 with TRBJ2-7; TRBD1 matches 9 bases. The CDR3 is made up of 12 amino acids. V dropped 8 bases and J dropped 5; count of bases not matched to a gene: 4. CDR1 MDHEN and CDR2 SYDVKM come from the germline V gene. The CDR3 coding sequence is TGTGCCAGCGGGGACAGGGCTCACGAGCAGTACTTC. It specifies CASGDRAHEQYF.

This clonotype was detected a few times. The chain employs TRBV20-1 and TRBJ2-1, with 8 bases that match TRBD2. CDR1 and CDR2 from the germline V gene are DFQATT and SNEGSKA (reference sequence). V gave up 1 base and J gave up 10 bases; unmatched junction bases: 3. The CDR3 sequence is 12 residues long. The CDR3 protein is CSARGTSWEQFF. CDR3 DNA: TGCAGTGCTAGAGGGACTAGCTGGGAGCAGTTCTTC.

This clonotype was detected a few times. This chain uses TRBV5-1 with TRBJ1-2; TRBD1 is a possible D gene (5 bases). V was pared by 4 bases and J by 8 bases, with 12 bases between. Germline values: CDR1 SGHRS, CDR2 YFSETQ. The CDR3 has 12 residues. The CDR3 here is CASSLGGRGYTF. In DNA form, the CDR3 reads TGCGCCAGCAGCCTCGGGGGGAGAGGCTACACCTTC.

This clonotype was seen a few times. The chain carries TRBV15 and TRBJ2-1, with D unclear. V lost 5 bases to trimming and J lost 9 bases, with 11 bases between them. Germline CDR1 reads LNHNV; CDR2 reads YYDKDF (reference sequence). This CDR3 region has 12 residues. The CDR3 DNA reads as TGTGCCACCAGCTCCTTGTCCTCTGAGCAGTTCTTC. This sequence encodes CATSSLSSEQFF.

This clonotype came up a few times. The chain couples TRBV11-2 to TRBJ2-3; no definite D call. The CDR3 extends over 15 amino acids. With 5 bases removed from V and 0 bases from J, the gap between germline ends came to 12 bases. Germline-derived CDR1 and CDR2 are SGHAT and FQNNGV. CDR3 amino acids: CASSQLATSTDTQYF. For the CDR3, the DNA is TGTGCCAGCAGCCAATTAGCAACTAGCACAGATACGCAGTATTTT.

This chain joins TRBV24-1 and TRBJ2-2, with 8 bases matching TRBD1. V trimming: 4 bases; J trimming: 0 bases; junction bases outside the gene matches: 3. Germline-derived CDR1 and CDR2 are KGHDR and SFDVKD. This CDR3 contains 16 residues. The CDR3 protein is CATSESGGANTGELFF. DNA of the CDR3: TGTGCCACCAGTGAGTCAGGGGGCGCGAACACCGGGGAGCTGTTTTTT.

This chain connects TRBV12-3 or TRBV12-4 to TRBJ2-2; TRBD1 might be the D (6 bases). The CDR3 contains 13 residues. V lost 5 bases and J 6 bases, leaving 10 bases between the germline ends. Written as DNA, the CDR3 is TGTGCCAGCAGTCGAACAGGGCCCGGGGAGCTGTTTTTT. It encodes CASSRTGPGELFF.

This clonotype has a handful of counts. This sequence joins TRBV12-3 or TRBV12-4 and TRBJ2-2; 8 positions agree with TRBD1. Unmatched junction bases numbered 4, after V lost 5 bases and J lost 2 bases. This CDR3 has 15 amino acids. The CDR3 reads CASSPGQDNTGELFF. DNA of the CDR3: TGTGCCAGCAGTCCGGGACAGGACAACACCGGGGAGCTGTTTTTT.

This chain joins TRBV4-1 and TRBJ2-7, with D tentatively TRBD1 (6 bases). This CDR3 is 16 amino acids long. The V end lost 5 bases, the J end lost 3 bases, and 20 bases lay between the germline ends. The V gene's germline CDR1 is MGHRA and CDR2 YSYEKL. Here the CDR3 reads CASSDMVGTHNYEQYF. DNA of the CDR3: TGCGCCAGCAGCGACATGGTCGGGACACATAACTACGAGCAGTACTTC.

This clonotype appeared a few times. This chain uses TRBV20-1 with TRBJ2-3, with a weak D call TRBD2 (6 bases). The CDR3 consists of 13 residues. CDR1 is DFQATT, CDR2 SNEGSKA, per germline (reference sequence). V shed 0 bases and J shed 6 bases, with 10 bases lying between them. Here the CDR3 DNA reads TGCAGTGCTAGAGAACAGGCGGGGGATACGCAGTATTTT. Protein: CSAREQAGDTQYF.

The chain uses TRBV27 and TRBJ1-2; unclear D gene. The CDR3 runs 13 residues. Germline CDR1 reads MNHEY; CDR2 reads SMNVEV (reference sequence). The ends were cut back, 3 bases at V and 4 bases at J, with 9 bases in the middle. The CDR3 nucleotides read TGTGCCAGCAGTTTCGGATTAGGCTATGGCTACACCTTC. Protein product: CASSFGLGYGYTF.

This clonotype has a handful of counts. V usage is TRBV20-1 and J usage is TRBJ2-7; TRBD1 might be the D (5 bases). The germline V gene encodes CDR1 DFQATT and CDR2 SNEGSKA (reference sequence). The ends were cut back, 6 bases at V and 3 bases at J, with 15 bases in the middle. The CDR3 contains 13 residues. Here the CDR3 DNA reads TGCAGTGCCCATAGTGGACATAACTACGAGCAGTACTTC. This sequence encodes CSAHSGHNYEQYF.

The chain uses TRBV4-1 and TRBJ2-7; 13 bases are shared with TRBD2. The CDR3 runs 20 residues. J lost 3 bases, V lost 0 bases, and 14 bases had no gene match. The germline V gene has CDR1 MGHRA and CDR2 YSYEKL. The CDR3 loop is CASSQDVGLAGDYIYYEQYF. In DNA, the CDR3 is TGCGCCAGCAGCCAAGATGTAGGACTAGCGGGAGACTATATATACTACGAGCAGTACTTC.

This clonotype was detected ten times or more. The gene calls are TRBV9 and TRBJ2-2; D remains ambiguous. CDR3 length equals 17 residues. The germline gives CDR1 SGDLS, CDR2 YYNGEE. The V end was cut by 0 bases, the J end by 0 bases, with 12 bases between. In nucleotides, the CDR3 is TGTGCCAGCAGCGTAGAATGGACCCTACCGAACACCGGGGAGCTGTTTTTT. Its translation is CASSVEWTLPNTGELFF.

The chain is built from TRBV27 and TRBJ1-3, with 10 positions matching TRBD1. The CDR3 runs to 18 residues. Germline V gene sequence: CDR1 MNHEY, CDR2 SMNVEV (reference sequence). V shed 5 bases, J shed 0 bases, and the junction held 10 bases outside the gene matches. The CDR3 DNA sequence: TGTGCCAGCAGTATGACAGGGGGCCCCTTCTTCTCTGGAAACACCATATATTTT. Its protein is CASSMTGGPFFSGNTIYF.

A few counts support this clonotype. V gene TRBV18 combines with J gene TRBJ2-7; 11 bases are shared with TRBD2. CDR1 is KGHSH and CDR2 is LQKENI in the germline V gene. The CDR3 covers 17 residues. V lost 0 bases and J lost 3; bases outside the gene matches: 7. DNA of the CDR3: TGTGCCAGCTCACCACCGGCAAGACTAGCGGGGCGCTACGAGCAGTACTTC. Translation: CASSPPARLAGRYEQYF.

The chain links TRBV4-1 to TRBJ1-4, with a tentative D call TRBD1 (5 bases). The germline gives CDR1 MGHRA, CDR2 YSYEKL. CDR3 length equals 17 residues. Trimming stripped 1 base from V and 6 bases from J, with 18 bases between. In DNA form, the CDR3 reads TGCGCCAGCAGCCAAGGGGGGATATCCACGGGGGATGAAAAACTGTTTTTT. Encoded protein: CASSQGGISTGDEKLFF.

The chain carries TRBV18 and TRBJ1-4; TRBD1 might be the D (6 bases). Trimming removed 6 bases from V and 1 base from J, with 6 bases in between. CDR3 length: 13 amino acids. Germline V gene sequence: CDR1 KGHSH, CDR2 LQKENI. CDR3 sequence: CASSGQTNEKLFF. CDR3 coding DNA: TGTGCCAGCTCGGGACAAACTAATGAAAAACTGTTTTTT.

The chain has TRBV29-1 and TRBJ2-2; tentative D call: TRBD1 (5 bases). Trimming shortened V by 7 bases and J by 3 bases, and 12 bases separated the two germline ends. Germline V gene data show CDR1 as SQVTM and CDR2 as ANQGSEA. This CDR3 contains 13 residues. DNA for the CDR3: TGCAGCGCACGACAGAGGTACACCGGGGAGCTGTTTTTT. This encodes CSARQRYTGELFF.